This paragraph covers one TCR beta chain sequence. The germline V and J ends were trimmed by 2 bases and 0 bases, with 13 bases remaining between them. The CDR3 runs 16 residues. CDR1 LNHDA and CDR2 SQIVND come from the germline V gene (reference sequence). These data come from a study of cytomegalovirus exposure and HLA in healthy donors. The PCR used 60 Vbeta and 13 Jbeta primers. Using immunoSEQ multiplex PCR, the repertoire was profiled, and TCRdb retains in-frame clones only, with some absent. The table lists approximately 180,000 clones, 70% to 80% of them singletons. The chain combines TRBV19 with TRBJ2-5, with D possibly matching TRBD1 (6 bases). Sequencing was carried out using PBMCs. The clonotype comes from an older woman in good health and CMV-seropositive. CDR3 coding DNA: TGTGCCAGTAGTATACGGGGACACTCGTACCAAGAGACCCAGTACTTC. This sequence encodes CASSIRGHSYQETQYF.